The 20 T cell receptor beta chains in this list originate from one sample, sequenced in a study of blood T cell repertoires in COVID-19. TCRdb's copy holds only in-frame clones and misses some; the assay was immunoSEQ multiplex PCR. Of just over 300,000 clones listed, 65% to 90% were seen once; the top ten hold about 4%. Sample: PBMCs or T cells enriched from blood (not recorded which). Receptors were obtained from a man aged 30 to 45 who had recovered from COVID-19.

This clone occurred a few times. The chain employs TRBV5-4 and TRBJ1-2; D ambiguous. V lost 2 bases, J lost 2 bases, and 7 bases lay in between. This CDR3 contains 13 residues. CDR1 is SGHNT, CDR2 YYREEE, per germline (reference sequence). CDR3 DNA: TGTGCCAGCAGCTTTGACAAGAACTATGGCTACACCTTC. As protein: CASSFDKNYGYTF.

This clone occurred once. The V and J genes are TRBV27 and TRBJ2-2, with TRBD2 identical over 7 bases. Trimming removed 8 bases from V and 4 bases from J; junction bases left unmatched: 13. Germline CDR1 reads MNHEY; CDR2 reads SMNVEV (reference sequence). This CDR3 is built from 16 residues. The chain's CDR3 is CASGPSGVRPTGELFF. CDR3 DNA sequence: TGTGCCAGCGGCCCTAGCGGCGTGAGGCCCACCGGGGAGCTGTTTTTT.

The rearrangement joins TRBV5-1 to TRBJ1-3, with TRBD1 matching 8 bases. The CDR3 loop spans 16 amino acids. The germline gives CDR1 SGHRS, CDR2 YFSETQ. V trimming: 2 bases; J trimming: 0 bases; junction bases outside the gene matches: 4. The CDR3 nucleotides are TGCGCCAGCAGCTTCCGTGGACAGGGCTCTGGAAACACCATATATTTT. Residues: CASSFRGQGSGNTIYF. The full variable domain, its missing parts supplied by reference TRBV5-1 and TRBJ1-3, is KAGVTQTPRYLIKTRGQQVTLSCSPISGHRSVSWYQQTPGQGLQFLFEYFSETQRNKGNFPGRFSGRQFSNSRSEMNVSTLELGDSALYLCASSFRGQGSGNTIYFGEGSWLTVV.

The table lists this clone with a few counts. The CDR3 loop reads CAWTNSRGTEAFF. Written as DNA, the CDR3 is TGTGCCTGGACCAACTCCCGGGGGACTGAAGCTTTCTTT. This chain links TRBV30 with TRBJ1-1; D is possibly TRBD1 (5 bases). The V end lost 4 bases, the J end lost 5 bases, and 14 bases lay between the germline ends. Germline CDR1 reads GTSNPN; CDR2 reads SVGIG (reference sequence). The CDR3 sequence is 13 residues long.

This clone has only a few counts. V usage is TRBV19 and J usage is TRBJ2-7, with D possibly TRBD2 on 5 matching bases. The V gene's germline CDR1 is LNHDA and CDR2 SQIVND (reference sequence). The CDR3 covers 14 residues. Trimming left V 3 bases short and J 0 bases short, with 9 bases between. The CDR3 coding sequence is TGTGCCAGTAGTATGTGGGAGAGCTCCTACGAGCAGTACTTC. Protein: CASSMWESSYEQYF.

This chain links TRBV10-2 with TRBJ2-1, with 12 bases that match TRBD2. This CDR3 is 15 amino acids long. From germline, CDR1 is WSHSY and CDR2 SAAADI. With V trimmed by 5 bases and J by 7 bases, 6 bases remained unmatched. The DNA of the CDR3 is TGCGCCAGCAGTAAAACTAGCGGGAGGTTTAATGAGCAGTTCTTC. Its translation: CASSKTSGRFNEQFF.

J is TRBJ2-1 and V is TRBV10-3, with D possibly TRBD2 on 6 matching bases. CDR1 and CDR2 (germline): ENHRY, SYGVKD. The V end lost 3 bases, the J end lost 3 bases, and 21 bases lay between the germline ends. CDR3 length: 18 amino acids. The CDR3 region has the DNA TGTGCCATCAGTGATAATTTTGGGGTTGGACTAAACTACAATGAGCAGTTCTTC. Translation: CAISDNFGVGLNYNEQFF.

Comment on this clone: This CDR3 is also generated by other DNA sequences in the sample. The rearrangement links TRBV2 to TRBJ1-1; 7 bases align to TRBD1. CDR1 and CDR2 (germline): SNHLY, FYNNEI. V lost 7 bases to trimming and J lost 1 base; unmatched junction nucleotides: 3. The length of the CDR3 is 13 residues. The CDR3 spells CASTRQGNTEAFF. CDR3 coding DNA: TGTGCCAGCACCAGACAGGGGAACACTGAAGCTTTCTTT.

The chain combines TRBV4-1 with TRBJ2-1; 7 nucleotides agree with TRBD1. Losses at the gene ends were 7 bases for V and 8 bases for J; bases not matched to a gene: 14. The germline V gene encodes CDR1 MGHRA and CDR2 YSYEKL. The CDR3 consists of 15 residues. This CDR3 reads CASKGAASGVHEQFF. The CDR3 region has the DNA TGCGCCAGCAAGGGGGCTGCCTCAGGGGTCCATGAGCAGTTCTTC.

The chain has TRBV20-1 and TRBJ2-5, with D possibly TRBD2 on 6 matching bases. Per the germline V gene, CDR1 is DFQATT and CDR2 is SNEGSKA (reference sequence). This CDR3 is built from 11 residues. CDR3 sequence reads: CRGTAGETQYF. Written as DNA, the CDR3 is TGCAGAGGGACCGCGGGGGAGACCCAGTACTTC.

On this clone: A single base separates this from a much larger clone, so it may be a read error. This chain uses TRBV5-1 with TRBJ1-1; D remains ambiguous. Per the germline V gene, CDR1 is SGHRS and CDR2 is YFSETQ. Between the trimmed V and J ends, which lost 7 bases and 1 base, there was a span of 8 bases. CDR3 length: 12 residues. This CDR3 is CASGRGNTEAFF. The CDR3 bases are TGCGCCAGCGGTCGGGGGAACACTGAAGCTTTCTTT.

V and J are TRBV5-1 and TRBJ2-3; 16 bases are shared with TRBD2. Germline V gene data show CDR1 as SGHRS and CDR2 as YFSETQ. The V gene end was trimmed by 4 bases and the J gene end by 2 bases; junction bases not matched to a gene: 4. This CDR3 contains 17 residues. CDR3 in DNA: TGCGCCAGCAGCATGGGGACTAGCGGGAGGGTCACAGATACGCAGTATTTT. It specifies CASSMGTSGRVTDTQYF. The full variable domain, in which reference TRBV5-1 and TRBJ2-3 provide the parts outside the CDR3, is KAGVTQTPRYLIKTRGQQVTLSCSPISGHRSVSWYQQTPGQGLQFLFEYFSETQRNKGNFPGRFSGRQFSNSRSEMNVSTLELGDSALYLCASSMGTSGRVTDTQYFGPGTRLTVL.

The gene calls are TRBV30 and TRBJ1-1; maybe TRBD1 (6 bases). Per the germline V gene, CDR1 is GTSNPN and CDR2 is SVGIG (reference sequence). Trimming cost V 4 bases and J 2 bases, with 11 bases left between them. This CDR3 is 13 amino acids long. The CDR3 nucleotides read TGTGCCTGGATGGCAGGGGTAAACACTGAAGCTTTCTTT. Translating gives CAWMAGVNTEAFF.

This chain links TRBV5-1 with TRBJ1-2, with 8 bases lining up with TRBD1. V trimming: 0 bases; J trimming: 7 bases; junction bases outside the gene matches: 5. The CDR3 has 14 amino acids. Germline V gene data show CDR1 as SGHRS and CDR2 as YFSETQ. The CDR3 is CASSLGGTGPGYTF. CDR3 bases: TGCGCCAGCAGCTTGGGCGGGACAGGACCTGGCTACACCTTC.

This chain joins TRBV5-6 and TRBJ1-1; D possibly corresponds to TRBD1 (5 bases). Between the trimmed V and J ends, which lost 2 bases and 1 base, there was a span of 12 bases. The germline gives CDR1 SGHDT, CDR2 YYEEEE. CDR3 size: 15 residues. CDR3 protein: CASSFGSRANTEAFF. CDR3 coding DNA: TGTGCCAGCAGCTTCGGGTCCAGGGCGAACACTGAAGCTTTCTTT.

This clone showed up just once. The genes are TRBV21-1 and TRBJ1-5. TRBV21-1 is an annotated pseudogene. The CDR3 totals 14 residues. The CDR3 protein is CASSGRGRRQPQHF. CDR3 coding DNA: TGTGCCAGTAGTGGGCGGGGTCGGAGGCAGCCCCAGCATTTT.

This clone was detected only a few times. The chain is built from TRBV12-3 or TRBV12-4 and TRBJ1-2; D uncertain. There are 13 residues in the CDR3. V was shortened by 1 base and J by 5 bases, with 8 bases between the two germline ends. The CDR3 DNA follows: TGTGCCAGCAGTTTAGAAGCGGATTATGGCTACACCTTC. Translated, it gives CASSLEADYGYTF.

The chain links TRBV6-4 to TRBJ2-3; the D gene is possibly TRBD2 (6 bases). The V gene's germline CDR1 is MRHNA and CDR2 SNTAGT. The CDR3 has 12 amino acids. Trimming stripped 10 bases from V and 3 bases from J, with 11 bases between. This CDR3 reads CATAEGTDTQYF. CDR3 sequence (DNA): TGTGCCACCGCGGAGGGGACAGATACGCAGTATTTT.

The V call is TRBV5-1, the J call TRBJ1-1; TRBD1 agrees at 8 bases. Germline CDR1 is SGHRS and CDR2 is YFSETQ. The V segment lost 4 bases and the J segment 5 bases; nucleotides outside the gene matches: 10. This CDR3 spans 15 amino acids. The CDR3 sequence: CASSPGDRGQTEAFF. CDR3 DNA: TGCGCCAGCAGCCCTGGCGACAGGGGTCAAACTGAAGCTTTCTTT.

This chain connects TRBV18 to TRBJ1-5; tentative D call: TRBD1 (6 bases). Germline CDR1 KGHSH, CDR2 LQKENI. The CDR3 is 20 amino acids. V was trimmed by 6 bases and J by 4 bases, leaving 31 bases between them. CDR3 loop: CASSPEPLQGVGAKNQPQHF. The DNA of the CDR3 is TGTGCCAGCTCCCCTGAACCCTTACAGGGCGTTGGAGCGAAGAATCAGCCCCAGCATTTT.